A selection of T cell receptor beta chains follows, all from one sample in a study of T cell responses to AZD1222 COVID-19 vaccine. Sequenced by immunoSEQ multiplex PCR; TCRdb stores in-frame clones only, minus some. The table has 130,000 or so clones, 90% seen once. The sequenced sample was peripheral blood, obtained on day 0 of AZD1222 vaccination. The receptor set was obtained from an adult in good health. The CDR3 runs from the conserved cysteine through the conserved F or W. Fields, in order: D gene, V gene, clone size, J gene, CDR3 protein, CDR3 DNA. A D gene is named only where the DNA matches it firmly. Size tells how often a clone was seen (once, few, many) or the class of an expanded clone, and some rows leave it out.

TRBD1	TRBV5-1	.	TRBJ1-2	CASSLGGRGNGYTF	TGCGCCAGCAGCCTGGGTGGCAGGGGGAATGGCTACACCTTC
.	TRBV28	.	TRBJ1-5	CASSKSGNLQHF	TGTGCCAGCAGTAAATCGGGCAACCTCCAGCATTTT
TRBD1	TRBV24-1	.	TRBJ2-1	CATSDLRTGKDEQFF	TGTGCCACCAGTGATTTGAGGACAGGCAAGGATGAGCAGTTCTTC
.	TRBV19	few	TRBJ2-7	CASSRRPMSYEQYF	TGTGCCAGTAGTCGCCGGCCCATGTCCTACGAGCAGTACTTC
.	TRBV6-5	.	TRBJ1-5	CASSYRETNQPQHF	TGTGCCAGCAGTTACAGGGAGACCAATCAGCCCCAGCATTTT
TRBD1	TRBV27	.	TRBJ1-4	CASTRTGGVETNEKLFF	TGTGCCAGCACGCGGACAGGGGGCGTAGAAACTAATGAAAAACTGTTTTTT
TRBD1	TRBV10-3	.	TRBJ2-1	CAKSRDRAGEQFF	TGTGCCAAGTCCCGGGACAGGGCCGGCGAGCAGTTCTTC
.	TRBV6-5	.	TRBJ1-2	CASRDPSYGYTF	TGTGCCAGTCGGGACCCCAGCTATGGCTACACCTTC
.	TRBV11-2	.	TRBJ1-6	CASSFWTARAGSPLHF	TGTGCCAGCAGCTTTTGGACAGCAAGGGCGGGGTCACCCCTCCACTTT
.	TRBV2	.	TRBJ1-6	CASSGVGDNSPLHF	TGTGCCAGCAGTGGGGTGGGGGATAATTCACCCCTCCACTTT
.	TRBV9	.	TRBJ1-1	CASSHDSGTLTEAFF	TGTGCCAGCAGCCACGACTCCGGGACACTGACTGAAGCTTTCTTT
TRBD2	TRBV27	.	TRBJ2-3	CASSWTSGRSTDTQYF	TGTGCCAGCAGCTGGACTAGCGGAAGGAGCACAGATACGCAGTATTTT
TRBD2	TRBV15	.	TRBJ2-5	CATSDLAGETQYF	TGTGCCACCAGCGATCTAGCGGGAGAGACCCAGTACTTC
.	TRBV24-1	.	TRBJ2-1	CATATGDREQFF	TGTGCCACCGCCACGGGAGACCGGGAGCAGTTCTTC
TRBD1	TRBV6-5	.	TRBJ1-4	CASSPTGSGNEKLFF	TGTGCCAGCAGTCCGACAGGGTCCGGGAATGAAAAACTGTTTTTT
.	TRBV28	.	TRBJ1-1	CASSWGTRAFF	TGTGCCAGCAGCTGGGGGACAAGAGCTTTCTTT
.	TRBV10-3	.	TRBJ1-1	CAISNGFNTEAFF	TGTGCCATCAGTAACGGGTTTAACACTGAAGCTTTCTTT
.	TRBV15	.	TRBJ1-1	CATSREWTGMNTEAFF	TGTGCCACCAGCAGAGAGTGGACGGGAATGAACACTGAAGCTTTCTTT
TRBD1	TRBV2	.	TRBJ1-5	CASSGQGSNQPQHF	TGTGCCAGCAGTGGACAGGGGAGCAATCAGCCCCAGCATTTT
.	TRBV28	.	TRBJ1-3	CASRYRTSGNTIYF	TGTGCCAGCAGATACAGGACCTCTGGAAACACCATATATTTT
.	TRBV2	.	TRBJ1-5	CASRGGLGINQPQHF	TGTGCCAGCAGGGGTGGACTCGGGATCAATCAGCCCCAGCATTTT
.	TRBV6-5	.	TRBJ1-2	CASSRGLTDGYTF	TGTGCCAGCAGCCGAGGATTGACAGATGGCTACACCTTC
.	TRBV27	.	TRBJ2-1	CASSGRGSSSYNEQFF	TGTGCCAGCAGCGGGCGGGGTTCAAGCTCCTACAATGAGCAGTTCTTC
.	TRBV7-8	.	TRBJ2-5	CASSGYQETQYF	TGTGCCAGCAGTGGGTACCAAGAGACCCAGTACTTC
TRBD1	TRBV18	.	TRBJ1-3	CASSPDRVGNTIYF	TGTGCCAGCTCACCAGACAGGGTTGGAAACACCATATATTTT